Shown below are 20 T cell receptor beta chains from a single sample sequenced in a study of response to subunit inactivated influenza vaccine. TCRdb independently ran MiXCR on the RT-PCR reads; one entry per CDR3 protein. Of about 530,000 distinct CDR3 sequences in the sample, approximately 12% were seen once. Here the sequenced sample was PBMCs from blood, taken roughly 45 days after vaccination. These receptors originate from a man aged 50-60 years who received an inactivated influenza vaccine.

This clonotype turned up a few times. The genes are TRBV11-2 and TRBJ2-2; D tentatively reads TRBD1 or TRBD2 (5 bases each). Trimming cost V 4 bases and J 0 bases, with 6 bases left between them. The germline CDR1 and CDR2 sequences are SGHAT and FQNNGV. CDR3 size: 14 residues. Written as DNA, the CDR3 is TGTGCCAGCAGCTGGGGGTCGAACACCGGGGAGCTGTTTTTT. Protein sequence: CASSWGSNTGELFF.

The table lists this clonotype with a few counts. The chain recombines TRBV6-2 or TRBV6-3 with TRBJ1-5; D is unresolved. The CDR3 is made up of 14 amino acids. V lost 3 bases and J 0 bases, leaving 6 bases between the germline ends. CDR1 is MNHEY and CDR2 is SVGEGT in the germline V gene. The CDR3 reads CASSYTHSNQPQHF. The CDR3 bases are TGTGCCAGCAGTTATACTCATAGCAATCAGCCCCAGCATTTT.

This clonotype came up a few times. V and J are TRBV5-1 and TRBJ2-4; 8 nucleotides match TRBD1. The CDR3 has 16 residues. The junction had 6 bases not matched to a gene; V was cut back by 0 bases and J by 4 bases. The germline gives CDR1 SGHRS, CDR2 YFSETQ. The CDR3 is CASSLGGTGEKNIQYF. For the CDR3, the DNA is TGCGCCAGCAGCTTGGGAGGGACAGGCGAGAAAAACATTCAGTACTTC. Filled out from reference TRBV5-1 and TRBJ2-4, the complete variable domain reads KAGVTQTPRYLIKTRGQQVTLSCSPISGHRSVSWYQQTPGQGLQFLFEYFSETQRNKGNFPGRFSGRQFSNSRSEMNVSTLELGDSALYLCASSLGGTGEKNIQYFGAGTRLSVL.

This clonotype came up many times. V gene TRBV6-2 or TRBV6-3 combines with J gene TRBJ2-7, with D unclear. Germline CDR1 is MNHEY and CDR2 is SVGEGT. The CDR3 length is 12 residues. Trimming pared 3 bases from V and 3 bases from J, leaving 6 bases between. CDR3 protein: CASSYLRYEQYF. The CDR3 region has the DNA TGTGCCAGCAGTTATCTCCGCTACGAGCAGTACTTC.

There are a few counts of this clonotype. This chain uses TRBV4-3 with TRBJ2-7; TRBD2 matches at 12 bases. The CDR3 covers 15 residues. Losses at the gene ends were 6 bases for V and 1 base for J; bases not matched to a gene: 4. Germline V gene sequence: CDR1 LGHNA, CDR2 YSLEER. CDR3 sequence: CASRFGTSGSYEQYF. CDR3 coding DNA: TGCGCCAGCAGATTCGGGACTAGCGGGTCCTACGAGCAGTACTTC.

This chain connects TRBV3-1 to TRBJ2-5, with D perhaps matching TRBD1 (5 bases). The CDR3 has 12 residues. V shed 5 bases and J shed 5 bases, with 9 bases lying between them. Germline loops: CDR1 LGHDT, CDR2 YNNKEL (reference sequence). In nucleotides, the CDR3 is TGTGCCAGCAGCATACAGGAGGAGACCCAGTACTTC. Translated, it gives CASSIQEETQYF.

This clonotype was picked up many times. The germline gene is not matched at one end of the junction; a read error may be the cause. CDR3 in amino acids: CASSQGLSTDTQYF. The CDR3 nucleotides read TGTGCCAGCAGCCAGGGCCTTAGCACAGATACGCAGTATTTT. The chain carries TRBV4-3 and TRBJ2-3, with a tentative D call TRBD1 (5 bases). Looked up from germline, CDR1 is LGHNA and CDR2 is YSLEER. This CDR3 spans 14 amino acids.

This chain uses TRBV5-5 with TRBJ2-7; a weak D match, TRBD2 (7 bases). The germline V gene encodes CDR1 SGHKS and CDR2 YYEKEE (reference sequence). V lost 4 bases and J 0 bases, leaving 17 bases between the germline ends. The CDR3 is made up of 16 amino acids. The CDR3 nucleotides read TGTGCCAGCAGCCCTCCAGTGGGGGGGCGCTCCTACGAGCAGTACTTC. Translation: CASSPPVGGRSYEQYF.

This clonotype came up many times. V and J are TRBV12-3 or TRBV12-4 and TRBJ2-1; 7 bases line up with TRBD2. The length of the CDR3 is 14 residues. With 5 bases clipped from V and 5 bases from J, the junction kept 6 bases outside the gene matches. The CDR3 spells CASSAGTTNNEQFF. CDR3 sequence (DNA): TGTGCCAGCAGTGCCGGGACTACGAACAATGAGCAGTTCTTC.

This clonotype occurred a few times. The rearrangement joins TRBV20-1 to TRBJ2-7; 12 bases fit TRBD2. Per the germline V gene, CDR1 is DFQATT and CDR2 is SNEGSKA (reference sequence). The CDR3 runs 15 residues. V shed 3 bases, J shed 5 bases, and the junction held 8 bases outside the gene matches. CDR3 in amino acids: CSARASSGRVDEQYF. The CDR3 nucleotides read TGCAGTGCTAGGGCCTCTAGCGGGAGGGTGGACGAGCAGTACTTC.

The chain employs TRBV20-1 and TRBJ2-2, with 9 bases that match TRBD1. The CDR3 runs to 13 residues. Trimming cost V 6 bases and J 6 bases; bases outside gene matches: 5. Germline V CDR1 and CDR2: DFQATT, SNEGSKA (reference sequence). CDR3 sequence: CSAVHRGPGELFF. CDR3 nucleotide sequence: TGCAGTGCGGTTCACAGGGGGCCCGGGGAGCTGTTTTTT.

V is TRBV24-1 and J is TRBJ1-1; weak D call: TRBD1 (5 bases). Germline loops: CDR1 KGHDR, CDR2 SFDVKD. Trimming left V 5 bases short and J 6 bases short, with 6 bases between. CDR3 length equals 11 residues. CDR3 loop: CATSGGAEAFF. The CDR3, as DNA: TGTGCCACCAGTGGAGGGGCTGAAGCTTTCTTT.

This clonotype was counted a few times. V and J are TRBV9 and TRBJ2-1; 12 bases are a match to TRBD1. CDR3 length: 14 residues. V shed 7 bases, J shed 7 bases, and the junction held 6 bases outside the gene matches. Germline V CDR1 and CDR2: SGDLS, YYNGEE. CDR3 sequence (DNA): TGTGCCAGCTCCGGGACAGGGGGCTGGAATGAGCAGTTCTTC. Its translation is CASSGTGGWNEQFF.

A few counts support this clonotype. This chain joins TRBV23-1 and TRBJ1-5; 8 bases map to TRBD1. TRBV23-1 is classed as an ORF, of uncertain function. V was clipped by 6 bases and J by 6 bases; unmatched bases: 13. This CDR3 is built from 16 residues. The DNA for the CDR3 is TGCGCCAGCAGCATCGAGGACAGGGATTGCTGTCAGCCCCAGCATTTT. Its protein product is CASSIEDRDCCQPQHF.

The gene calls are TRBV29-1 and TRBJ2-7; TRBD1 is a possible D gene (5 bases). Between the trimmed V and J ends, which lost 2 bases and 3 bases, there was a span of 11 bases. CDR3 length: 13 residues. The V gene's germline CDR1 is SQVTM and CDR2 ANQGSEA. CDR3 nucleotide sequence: TGCAGCGTTGAAATAGGACACGACTACGAGCAGTACTTC. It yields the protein CSVEIGHDYEQYF.

The CDR3, as DNA: TGTGCCAGCAGTCCATCCCAGGGAGGGGTGTACGGGGAGCTGTTTTTT. Its translation is CASSPSQGGVYGELFF. The V gene is TRBV27, the J gene TRBJ2-2; 7 bases match TRBD2. From germline, CDR1 is MNHEY and CDR2 SMNVEV (reference sequence). V lost 5 bases and J lost 7; bases outside the gene matches: 13. This CDR3 region has 16 residues.

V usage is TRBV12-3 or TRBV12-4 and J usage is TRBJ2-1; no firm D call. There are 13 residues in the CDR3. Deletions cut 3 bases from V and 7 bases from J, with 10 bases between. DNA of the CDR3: TGTGCCAGCAGTTTTAAGGTCGGGAATGAGCAGTTCTTC. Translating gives CASSFKVGNEQFF.

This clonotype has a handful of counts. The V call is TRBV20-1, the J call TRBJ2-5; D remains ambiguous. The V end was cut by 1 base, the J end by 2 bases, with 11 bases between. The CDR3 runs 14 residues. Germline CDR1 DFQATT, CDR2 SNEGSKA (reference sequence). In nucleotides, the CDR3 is TGCAGTGCTAGAGTCCCCACGATGCAAGAGACCCAGTACTTC. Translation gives CSARVPTMQETQYF.

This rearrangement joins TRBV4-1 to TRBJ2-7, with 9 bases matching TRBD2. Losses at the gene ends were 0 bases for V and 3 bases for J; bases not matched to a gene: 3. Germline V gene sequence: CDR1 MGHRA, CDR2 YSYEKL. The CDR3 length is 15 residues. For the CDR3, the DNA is TGCGCCAGCAGCCAAGAGCTAGCGGGGATCTACGAGCAGTACTTC. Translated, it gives CASSQELAGIYEQYF.

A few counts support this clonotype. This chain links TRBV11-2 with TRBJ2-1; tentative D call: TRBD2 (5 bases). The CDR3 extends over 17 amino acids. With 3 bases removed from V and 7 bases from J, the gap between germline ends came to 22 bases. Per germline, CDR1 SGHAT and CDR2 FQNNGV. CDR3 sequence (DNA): TGTGCCAGCAGCTTCAGGATTCTAGCACCTCGGAATAATGAGCAGTTCTTC. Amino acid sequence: CASSFRILAPRNNEQFF. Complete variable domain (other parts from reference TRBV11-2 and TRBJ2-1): EAGVAQSPRYKIIEKRQSVAFWCNPISGHATLYWYQQILGQGPKLLIQFQNNGVVDDSQLPKDRFSAERLKGVDSTLKIQPAKLEDSAVYLCASSFRILAPRNNEQFFGPGTRLTVL.